What follows are 26 T cell receptor beta chains derived from one specimen sequenced in a study of beta chain features in type 1 diabetes (dated by TCRdb to the late 2010s). The method behind the library was the immunoSEQ multiplex PCR assay. The entire isolated RNA was reverse transcribed using the High Capacity cDNA Reverse Transcription Kit, and thus expressed TCRB transcripts were sequenced. What TCRdb holds here is the immuneACCESS table cut down to in-frame rearrangements. Part of the clones is not present; checked against another copy, under half of the missing clones reflect an unresolved V gene, and the others are unexplained. Across this sample there are 600,000 to 700,000 clones, with around 12% seen only once. Roughly 0.11% of the sample is held by the ten biggest clonotypes. Their recognized antigens are unknown. The full study reports these points: A moderate but significant shortening of TCRB CDR3 length was observed in type 1 diabetes patients in all four CD4+ subsets.

Sequenced material: naive CD4+ T cells from blood. What the cell subset or site label conveys for this sample: true naive CD4+ T cells. Source of these receptors: a man aged 30 to 39 with type 1 diabetes.

This clone was recorded a few times. The rearrangement joins TRBV9 to TRBJ2-2; unclear D gene. The CDR3 extends over 13 amino acids. Trimming stripped 2 bases from V and 8 bases from J, with 10 bases between. CDR1 and CDR2 from the germline V gene are SGDLS and YYNGEE. The DNA of the CDR3 is TGTGCCAGCAGCGTCCACTGGGAAGGGGAGCTGTTTTTT. The encoded protein is CASSVHWEGELFF.

This clone has just a few counts. The sample has other DNA sequences that encode this CDR3 too. The V gene is TRBV14, the J gene TRBJ2-7; TRBD1 aligns across 10 bases. Trimming removed 4 bases from V and 3 bases from J; junction bases left unmatched: 3. Germline V gives CDR1 SGHDN, CDR2 FVKESK. This CDR3 contains 14 residues. CDR3 loop: CASSPRTGGYEQYF. The CDR3 bases are TGTGCCAGCAGCCCCCGGACAGGGGGCTACGAGCAGTACTTC.

This chain joins TRBV18 and TRBJ2-3; TRBD2 is a possible D gene (5 bases). V lost 3 bases and J 5 bases, leaving 6 bases between the germline ends. Germline values: CDR1 KGHSH, CDR2 LQKENI. The CDR3 extends over 12 amino acids. The CDR3: CASSPSGDTQYF. Written as DNA, the CDR3 is TGTGCCAGCTCACCCAGCGGAGATACGCAGTATTTT.

In its sample, this clone was seen many times. The CDR3 sequence is CSVVSNEQFF. CDR3 nucleotides: TGCAGCGTTGTAAGCAATGAGCAGTTCTTC. This sequence joins TRBV29-1 and TRBJ2-1; D remains ambiguous. V dropped 4 bases and J dropped 6 bases, with 4 bases sitting between them. The germline V gene has CDR1 SQVTM and CDR2 ANQGSEA. The CDR3 is 10 amino acids.

The chain uses TRBV28 and TRBJ1-2; 7 bases map to TRBD1. CDR3 length: 13 amino acids. CDR1 and CDR2 (germline): MDHEN, SYDVKM. Trimming removed 6 bases from V and 8 bases from J; junction bases left unmatched: 9. CDR3 amino acids: CASRLTGDGGYTF. The CDR3 DNA follows: TGTGCCAGCAGACTTACAGGGGATGGGGGCTACACCTTC.

This clone was detected only a few times. J is TRBJ2-2 and V is TRBV5-4; D remains ambiguous. V was trimmed by 2 bases and J by 0 bases, leaving 11 bases between them. The CDR3 totals 16 residues. CDR1 SGHNT and CDR2 YYREEE come from the germline V gene (reference sequence). CDR3 DNA: TGTGCCAGCAGCTTTGGCAGTGGGGCGAACACCGGGGAGCTGTTTTTT. Translating gives CASSFGSGANTGELFF.

There are a few counts of this clone. The V and J genes are TRBV9 and TRBJ1-4; 8 bases match TRBD1. Per germline, CDR1 SGDLS and CDR2 YYNGEE. Trimming at V came to 4 bases and at J to 3 bases, leaving 5 bases not matched to a gene. The CDR3 is 15 residues long. CDR3 bases: TGTGCCAGCAGCCAGGGGGACAGGTCTAATGAAAAACTGTTTTTT. It encodes CASSQGDRSNEKLFF.

The CDR3 is CASSAGNIQYF. The DNA for the CDR3 is TGTGCCAGCAGTGCCGGTAACATTCAGTACTTC. The V and J genes are TRBV6-1 and TRBJ2-4; D call uncertain. This CDR3 is built from 11 residues. Trimming left V 4 bases short and J 7 bases short, with 5 bases between. CDR1 is MNHNS, CDR2 SASEGT, per germline.

This clone showed up just a few times. The gene calls are TRBV27 and TRBJ2-1, with D possibly being TRBD2 (6 bases). CDR3 length: 16 residues. The germline gives CDR1 MNHEY, CDR2 SMNVEV (reference sequence). Between the trimmed V and J ends, which lost 0 bases and 2 bases, there was a span of 11 bases. The chain's CDR3 is CASSLSAGRTYNEQFF. CDR3 nucleotide sequence: TGTGCCAGCAGTTTATCGGCGGGGAGGACCTACAATGAGCAGTTCTTC.

This clone was counted between two and nine times. The V and J genes are TRBV4-3 and TRBJ1-2; D is perhaps TRBD1 (6 bases). The CDR3 consists of 13 residues. The germline V gene has CDR1 LGHNA and CDR2 YSLEER. V gave up 3 bases and J gave up 6 bases, with 11 bases separating them. The CDR3 DNA sequence: TGCGCCAGCAGCCATGGAGGGACAAATGGCTACACCTTC. Residues: CASSHGGTNGYTF.

The chain couples TRBV29-1 to TRBJ2-2; TRBD2 is a possible D gene (6 bases). This CDR3 has 12 amino acids. Germline assignment: CDR1 SQVTM and CDR2 ANQGSEA. Trimming stripped 8 bases from V and 1 base from J, with 8 bases between. CDR3 loop: CSMGGNTGELFF. The CDR3 region has the DNA TGCAGCATGGGAGGGAACACCGGGGAGCTGTTTTTT.

The chain is built from TRBV7-9 and TRBJ1-4; TRBD1 is a possible D gene (6 bases). This CDR3 has 14 residues. Per germline, CDR1 SEHNR and CDR2 FQNEAQ (reference sequence). The V gene lost 5 bases and the J gene lost 4 bases, with 11 bases spanning the gap. CDR3 nucleotides: TGTGCCAGCAGCCCCCGGGGGCTTAATGAAAAACTGTTTTTT. Translating gives CASSPRGLNEKLFF.

The chain is built from TRBV27 and TRBJ1-1; D gene ambiguous. The V end was cut by 11 bases, the J end by 4 bases, with 17 bases between. Germline V lookup: CDR1 MNHEY, CDR2 SMNVEV (reference sequence). The CDR3 spans 13 residues. The CDR3 loop is CASTAGFGTEAFF. CDR3 DNA: TGTGCCTCTACCGCTGGGTTCGGCACTGAAGCTTTCTTT.

V usage is TRBV6-6 and J usage is TRBJ2-7; D is possibly TRBD1 (5 bases). Germline values: CDR1 MNHNY, CDR2 SVGAGI (reference sequence). The CDR3 length is 12 residues. The ends were cut back, 2 bases at V and 5 bases at J, with 7 bases in the middle. CDR3: CASSYLGDEQYF. The DNA for the CDR3 is TGTGCCAGCAGTTACCTAGGGGACGAGCAGTACTTC.

The chain combines TRBV2 with TRBJ2-1, with D perhaps matching TRBD2 (7 bases). The germline V gene has CDR1 SNHLY and CDR2 FYNNEI. V gave up 7 bases and J gave up 10 bases, with 20 bases separating them. The CDR3 covers 14 residues. The CDR3 region is CASNLPKGGDEQFF. The CDR3 DNA is TGTGCCAGCAACCTCCCCAAAGGGGGGGACGAGCAGTTCTTC.

This clone was counted a few times. V usage is TRBV5-1 and J usage is TRBJ2-2; D might be TRBD1 (5 bases). In germline, CDR1 is SGHRS, CDR2 YFSETQ. The CDR3 covers 16 residues. V was cut by 5 bases and J by 0 bases, with 14 bases left in between. This CDR3 reads CASRGDPFANTGELFF. The CDR3 region has the DNA TGCGCCAGCAGAGGGGATCCCTTCGCGAACACCGGGGAGCTGTTTTTT.

In this sample, this clone turned up a few times. The J gene is TRBJ2-3, the V gene TRBV30, with 9 bases that match TRBD2. Per germline, CDR1 GTSNPN and CDR2 SVGIG (reference sequence). J lost 3 bases, V lost 3 bases, and 4 bases had no gene match. The CDR3 is 14 residues long. CDR3 nucleotide sequence: TGTGCCTGGAGCCTTAGCGGGGGAACAGATACGCAGTATTTT. Translation gives CAWSLSGGTDTQYF.

The chain recombines TRBV9 with TRBJ2-7; D remains ambiguous. The V end was cut by 0 bases, the J end by 3 bases, with 13 bases between. This CDR3 has 15 residues. Germline V lookup: CDR1 SGDLS, CDR2 YYNGEE. The CDR3 reads CASSVGRAHLYEQYF. In DNA, the CDR3 is TGTGCCAGCAGCGTAGGCCGGGCGCACCTCTACGAGCAGTACTTC.

The rearrangement uses TRBV7-2 and TRBJ1-1; D remains ambiguous. The CDR3 contains 15 residues. Germline V lookup: CDR1 SGHTA, CDR2 FQGNSA. Trimming removed 3 bases from V and 1 base from J, with 12 bases in between. The CDR3 DNA sequence: TGTGCCAGCAGCTTGCCAGGTCGGTGGAACACTGAAGCTTTCTTT. Translated: CASSLPGRWNTEAFF.

As for this clone: Other DNA sequences in the same sample also yield this CDR3. The chain has TRBV2 and TRBJ2-3; perhaps D is TRBD1 or TRBD2 (5 bases each). The germline CDR1 and CDR2 sequences are SNHLY and FYNNEI. The CDR3 sequence is 12 residues long. V shed 4 bases and J shed 4 bases, with 6 bases lying between them. Here the CDR3 DNA reads TGTGCCAGCAGTGGGGACCCAGATACGCAGTATTTT. It yields the protein CASSGDPDTQYF.

This chain joins TRBV7-9 and TRBJ1-4; tentatively, D is TRBD1 (5 bases). Trimming took off 6 bases at V and 0 bases at J, with 11 bases between the two ends. From germline, CDR1 is SEHNR and CDR2 FQNEAQ (reference sequence). This CDR3 is built from 15 residues. The CDR3 region is CASRDAGTTNEKLFF. The CDR3 DNA reads TGTGCCAGCAGGGACGCAGGGACAACTAATGAAAAACTGTTTTTT.

The CDR3 here is CSATLDSFNQPQHF. In nucleotides, the CDR3 is TGCAGCGCCACCCTGGACAGCTTTAATCAGCCCCAGCATTTT. The chain carries TRBV29-1 and TRBJ1-5, with D possibly matching TRBD1 (6 bases). Germline CDR1 and CDR2: SQVTM and ANQGSEA. Deletions cut 7 bases from V and 4 bases from J, with 17 bases between. The CDR3 length is 14 residues.

The chain links TRBV6-5 to TRBJ2-1; tentatively, D is TRBD2 (6 bases). The CDR3 length is 13 residues. Germline values: CDR1 MNHEY, CDR2 SVGAGI. Trimming stripped 2 bases from V and 8 bases from J, with 10 bases between. The CDR3: CASSYAGTDEQFF. For the CDR3, the DNA is TGTGCCAGCAGTTACGCGGGGACCGATGAGCAGTTCTTC.

The genes are TRBV7-2 and TRBJ1-3; 7 nucleotides line up with TRBD1. Germline V lookup: CDR1 SGHTA, CDR2 FQGNSA. The V segment lost 0 bases and the J segment 0 bases; nucleotides outside the gene matches: 2. The length of the CDR3 is 16 residues. This CDR3 is CASSLAGTASGNTIYF. CDR3 sequence (DNA): TGTGCCAGCAGCTTAGCGGGGACAGCCTCTGGAAACACCATATATTTT.

The chain uses TRBV13 and TRBJ2-5; maybe TRBD1 (6 bases). V was cut by 5 bases and J by 5 bases, with 12 bases left in between. Germline CDR1 reads PRHDT; CDR2 reads FYEKMQ (reference sequence). CDR3 length: 13 residues. The CDR3 loop reads CASSRDQGETQYF. For the CDR3, the DNA is TGTGCCAGCAGCCGCGATCAGGGGGAGACCCAGTACTTC.

The chain has TRBV5-6 and TRBJ1-2; 7 nucleotides line up with TRBD1. J gave up 4 bases and V 5 bases, and 5 bases lay outside the gene matches. The CDR3 loop spans 13 amino acids. Germline assignment: CDR1 SGHDT and CDR2 YYEEEE. CDR3 nucleotide sequence: TGTGCCAGCAGAACAAGACAGGGCTATGGCTACACCTTC. This gives the protein CASRTRQGYGYTF.